The 20 T cell receptor beta chains below were found in one sample sequenced in a study of blood T cells in healthy people across ages. Together with a sample-barcoded 5' primer, a J-beta primer mix was included in a second PCR lasting about 7 to 12 cycles. TCRdb independently ran MiXCR on the 5' RACE reads; one entry per CDR3 protein. Found here are just under 550,000 distinct CDR3 sequences, 24% of them singletons; the top ten hold less than 9%. These records were also assigned to another study, of T cells of mothers and their children.

Sequencing was performed on blood. The receptor set was obtained from a boy between 10 and 17 years old in good health.

This clonotype was detected a few times. The chain couples TRBV7-2 to TRBJ1-1; D might be TRBD1 (6 bases). The germline V and J ends were trimmed by 1 base and 1 base, with 13 bases remaining between them. Germline values: CDR1 SGHTA, CDR2 FQGNSA. The CDR3 consists of 16 residues. This CDR3 is CASSLGGGPPNTEAFF. CDR3 DNA: TGTGCCAGCAGCTTAGGAGGGGGACCGCCGAACACTGAAGCTTTCTTT. The complete variable domain, with remaining parts taken from reference TRBV7-2 and TRBJ1-1, reads GAGVSQSPSNKVTEKGKDVELRCDPISGHTALYWYRQSLGQGLEFLIYFQGNSAPDKSGLPSDRFSAERTGGSVSTLTIQRTQQEDSAVYLCASSLGGGPPNTEAFFGQGTRLTVV.

The chain carries TRBV5-5 and TRBJ1-4, with D possibly matching TRBD1 (5 bases). Trimming took 3 bases from V and 4 from J, leaving 16 bases between them. This CDR3 comprises 16 residues. Germline CDR1 SGHKS, CDR2 YYEKEE (reference sequence). Here the CDR3 reads CASSSGTRGFNEKLFF. In DNA, the CDR3 is TGTGCCAGCAGCTCCGGGACTCGCGGATTTAATGAAAAACTGTTTTTT. The variable domain in full, completed from reference TRBV5-5 and TRBJ1-4, reads DAGVTQSPTHLIKTRGQQVTLRCSPISGHKSVSWYQQVLGQGPQFIFQYYEKEERGRGNFPDRFSARQFPNYSSELNVNALLLGDSALYLCASSSGTRGFNEKLFFGSGTQLSVL.

This clonotype was observed a handful of times. This chain uses TRBV3-1 with TRBJ2-6; D unresolved. V lost 0 bases, J lost 2 bases, and 5 bases lay in between. Germline loops: CDR1 LGHDT, CDR2 YNNKEL (reference sequence). This CDR3 spans 15 amino acids. The CDR3 DNA reads TGTGCCAGCAGCCAAGATCTCACTGGGGCCAACGTCCTGACTTTC. It is translated as CASSQDLTGANVLTF.

This clonotype was picked up a small number of times. V is TRBV9 and J is TRBJ2-7; 9 nucleotides align to TRBD2. The junction had 5 bases not matched to a gene; V was cut back by 0 bases and J by 4 bases. This CDR3 comprises 15 residues. Looked up from germline, CDR1 is SGDLS and CDR2 is YYNGEE. The CDR3 here is CASSVDPAGGYEQYF. CDR3 coding DNA: TGTGCCAGCAGCGTAGACCCAGCGGGGGGTTACGAGCAGTACTTC.

The chain employs TRBV15 and TRBJ2-7; D unclear. This CDR3 is 14 amino acids long. Germline loops: CDR1 LNHNV, CDR2 YYDKDF (reference sequence). The V and J ends lost 0 bases and 6 bases respectively, with 12 bases between them. The CDR3 is CATSRDRTRSEQYF. Written as DNA, the CDR3 is TGTGCCACCAGCAGAGATCGGACCAGGAGCGAGCAGTACTTC.

This clonotype was recorded a few times. This sequence joins TRBV27 and TRBJ1-2; possible D gene TRBD1, 6 bases. V was cut by 3 bases and J by 8 bases, with 25 bases left in between. The CDR3 is 17 amino acids. Per germline, CDR1 MNHEY and CDR2 SMNVEV (reference sequence). DNA of the CDR3: TGTGCCAGCAGTTTCCCGCCAGGGGATGCCCGGGCGCGCGGCTACACCTTC. Its protein is CASSFPPGDARARGYTF.

This clonotype was seen a few times. This rearrangement joins TRBV28 to TRBJ1-4; TRBD1 is a possible D gene (5 bases). Germline CDR1 is MDHEN and CDR2 is SYDVKM. Between the trimmed V and J ends, which lost 5 bases and 3 bases, there was a span of 10 bases. The CDR3 runs to 14 residues. CDR3 coding DNA: TGTGCCAGCAGTCCTCAGGGACCTAATGAAAAACTGTTTTTT. The encoded protein is CASSPQGPNEKLFF.

The chain recombines TRBV7-9 with TRBJ2-1; 8 nucleotides agree with TRBD1. V lost 7 bases and J lost 15; bases outside the gene matches: 11. The CDR3 length is 12 residues. Per the germline V gene, CDR1 is SEHNR and CDR2 is FQNEAQ (reference sequence). The CDR3 sequence: CASTQAGTGSFF. CDR3 nucleotide sequence: TGTGCCAGCACCCAGGCAGGGACAGGTTCGTTCTTC.

V gene TRBV6-5 combines with J gene TRBJ2-7, with D possibly being TRBD2 (5 bases). The CDR3 extends over 15 amino acids. From germline, CDR1 is MNHEY and CDR2 SVGAGI. V dropped 3 bases and J dropped 2 bases, with 14 bases sitting between them. This CDR3 is CASSYYKGAAYEQYF. CDR3 DNA: TGTGCCAGCAGTTATTACAAGGGAGCTGCCTACGAGCAGTACTTC.

In its sample, this clonotype was seen many times. The genes are TRBV7-6 and TRBJ2-2; the D is unclear. The CDR3 extends over 14 amino acids. Trimming took 1 base from V and 2 from J, leaving 5 bases between them. Germline V lookup: CDR1 SGHVS, CDR2 FNYEAQ. Written as DNA, the CDR3 is TGTGCCAGCAGCTTAGTGACAAACACCGGGGAGCTGTTTTTT. As protein: CASSLVTNTGELFF.

This clonotype was found many times. The chain has TRBV4-3 and TRBJ2-2; 11 positions agree with TRBD2. J lost 1 base, V lost 2 bases, and 15 bases had no gene match. Germline V gene sequence: CDR1 LGHNA, CDR2 YSLEER. The CDR3 has 21 amino acids. DNA for the CDR3: TGCGCCAGCAGCCAACTTGGAGCGGGGCTAGCGGGAGGAAAGAACACCGGGGAGCTGTTTTTT. It codes for CASSQLGAGLAGGKNTGELFF.

This clonotype was picked up a small number of times. The V gene is TRBV7-2, the J gene TRBJ2-1; D call uncertain. The CDR3 has 17 amino acids. Germline V gives CDR1 SGHTA, CDR2 FQGNSA. Trimming shortened V by 1 base and J by 4 bases, and 17 bases separated the two germline ends. CDR3 in amino acids: CASSLGVGLVLYNEQFF. The CDR3 DNA follows: TGTGCCAGCAGCTTAGGGGTGGGCCTAGTCTTATACAATGAGCAGTTCTTC.

The rearrangement links TRBV7-6 to TRBJ2-5, with D uncertain. Trimming pared 1 base from V and 4 bases from J, leaving 10 bases between. Germline V gives CDR1 SGHVS, CDR2 FNYEAQ. The CDR3 contains 14 residues. CDR3 in amino acids: CASSLGVLRETQYF. The DNA of the CDR3 is TGTGCCAGCAGCTTAGGGGTCCTAAGAGAGACCCAGTACTTC.

This sequence joins TRBV27 and TRBJ2-7; D is ambiguous. The V end lost 6 bases, the J end lost 3 bases, and 18 bases lay between the germline ends. Germline values: CDR1 MNHEY, CDR2 SMNVEV (reference sequence). CDR3 size: 15 residues. CDR3 region: CASRDSTGFDYEQYF. As DNA, the CDR3 is TGTGCCAGCAGGGATTCGACTGGGTTCGACTACGAGCAGTACTTC.

This clonotype was found many times. This sequence joins TRBV4-3 and TRBJ1-4; a weak D match, TRBD1 (6 bases). Germline V gene data show CDR1 as LGHNA and CDR2 as YSLEER. Between the trimmed V and J ends, which lost 0 bases and 10 bases, there was a span of 15 bases. The CDR3 length is 15 residues. The CDR3: CASSQEGQGGGKLFF. The CDR3 nucleotides are TGCGCCAGCAGCCAAGAAGGGCAGGGAGGGGGAAAACTGTTTTTT.

The table lists this clonotype with a few counts. A much larger clone lies one base from this, so it may be a read error. The J gene is TRBJ1-6, the V gene TRBV12-3 or TRBV12-4, with TRBD1 as a possible D gene (5 bases). V dropped 0 bases and J dropped 11 bases, with 17 bases sitting between them. This CDR3 comprises 16 residues. The CDR3 here is CASSLANGARNPPLHF. The CDR3 region has the DNA TGTGCCAGCAGTTTAGCGAATGGGGCCAGGAATCCACCCCTCCACTTT.

This chain joins TRBV20-1 and TRBJ2-7; no clear D gene. Germline assignment: CDR1 DFQATT and CDR2 SNEGSKA (reference sequence). The ends were cut back, 3 bases at V and 5 bases at J, with 8 bases in the middle. This CDR3 has 11 amino acids. The CDR3 DNA reads as TGCAGTGCTAGTCTAACCAACGAGCAGTACTTC. Translation: CSASLTNEQYF.

J is TRBJ2-5 and V is TRBV7-9, with 10 bases fitting TRBD2. The CDR3 length is 16 residues. CDR1 and CDR2 from the germline V gene are SEHNR and FQNEAQ (reference sequence). With V trimmed by 2 bases and J by 5 bases, 8 bases remained unmatched. Here the CDR3 DNA reads TGTGCCAGCAGCTTAACAGGGCTAGCGGGGGTTGAGACCCAGTACTTC. It yields the protein CASSLTGLAGVETQYF.

This clonotype was seen a handful of times. V gene TRBV29-1 combines with J gene TRBJ1-1, with a tentative D call TRBD1 (6 bases). The length of the CDR3 is 12 residues. V was cut by 8 bases and J by 4 bases, with 14 bases left in between. From germline, CDR1 is SQVTM and CDR2 ANQGSEA. CDR3 sequence (DNA): TGCAGCAAAGACAGGCGGGCCACTGAAGCTTTCTTT. Amino acids: CSKDRRATEAFF.

This clonotype was seen only a few times. The chain joins TRBV7-2 to TRBJ2-2, with D possibly TRBD2 on 6 matching bases. Trimming took 5 bases from V and 4 from J, leaving 14 bases between them. The CDR3 is 15 amino acids. Germline V gene data show CDR1 as SGHTA and CDR2 as FQGNSA. The chain's CDR3 is CASSPAGRTTGELFF. In nucleotides, the CDR3 is TGTGCCAGCAGCCCGGCGGGACGGACCACCGGGGAGCTGTTTTTT.